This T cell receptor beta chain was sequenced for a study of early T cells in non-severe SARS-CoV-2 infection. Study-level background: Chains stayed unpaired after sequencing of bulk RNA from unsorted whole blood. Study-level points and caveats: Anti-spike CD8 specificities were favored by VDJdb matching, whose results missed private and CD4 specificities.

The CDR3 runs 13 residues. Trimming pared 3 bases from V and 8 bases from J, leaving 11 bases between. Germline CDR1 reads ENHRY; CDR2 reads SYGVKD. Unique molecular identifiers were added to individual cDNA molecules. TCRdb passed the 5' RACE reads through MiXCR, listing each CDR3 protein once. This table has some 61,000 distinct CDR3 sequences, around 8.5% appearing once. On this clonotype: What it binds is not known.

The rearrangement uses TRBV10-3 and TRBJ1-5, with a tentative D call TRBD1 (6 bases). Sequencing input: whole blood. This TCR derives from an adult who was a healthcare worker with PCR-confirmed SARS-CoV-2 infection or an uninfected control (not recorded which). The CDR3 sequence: CAISETGNEPQHF. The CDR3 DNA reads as TGTGCCATCAGTGAAACAGGGAATGAGCCCCAGCATTTT.